The source of this TCR beta chain is a study of T cell repertoires in cytomegalovirus infection (dated by TCRdb to the late 2010s). In terms of the full investigation: Donor HLA type was relevant to the analysis, as public TCR beta signatures indicated carriage of CMV infection together with the matching HLA type.

TCRdb lists the instrument as Illumina HiSeq 1500. TCRdb trimmed public reads at Q25 via fastp, called clones via MiXCR and kept in-frame beta chains. For every CDR3 protein sequence, its rows merge into one entry that carries the most common genes and DNA. Counted in this sample were about 600,000 distinct CDR3 sequences; 20% to 25% of them appeared once. Together, the top ten hold roughly 8% of the sample. V and J lose 2 bases and 2 bases, and a span of 8 bases separates them. The CDR3 measures 14 amino acids from cysteine to phenylalanine. Kept here is only the CDR3 DNA, which spans 42 bases and is read in frame from base 1. Study-wide conclusions, independent of this receptor: The ex vivo response was dominated by HLA-C-restricted CMV-specific TCR beta clonotypes, which also provided the single most frequent clonotype in two of eight donors. In both this cohort and an independent 352-donor cohort, the cumulative frequency of public TCR beta family members distinguished carriers of CMV infection plus the relevant HLA type.

This clonotype was seen a handful of times. Its antigen is unknown. Base qualities are not recorded, but no much larger clone differs from it by a single base. The sequence joins TRBV12-3 or TRBV12-4 to TRBJ2-3; the D gene is unclear. The specimen was CD8+ T cells from PBMCs. The TCR was taken from a human donor in good health (CMV status not recorded). Some clones in this sample may be carry-over from other donors' samples. The sequenced DNA: TGTGCCAGCAGTTTAAGCGCGAACACAGATACGCAGTATTTT. Translated, this gives CASSLSANTDTQYF.